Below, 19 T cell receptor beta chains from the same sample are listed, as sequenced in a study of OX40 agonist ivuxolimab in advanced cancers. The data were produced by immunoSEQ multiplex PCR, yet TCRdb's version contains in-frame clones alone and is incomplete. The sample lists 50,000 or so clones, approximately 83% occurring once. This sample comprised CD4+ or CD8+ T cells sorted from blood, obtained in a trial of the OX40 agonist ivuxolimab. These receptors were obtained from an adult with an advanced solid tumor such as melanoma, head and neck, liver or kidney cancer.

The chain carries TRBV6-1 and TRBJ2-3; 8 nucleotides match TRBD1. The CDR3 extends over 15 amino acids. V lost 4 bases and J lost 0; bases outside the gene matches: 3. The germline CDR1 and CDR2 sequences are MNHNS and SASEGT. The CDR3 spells CASSAGTGSTDTQYF. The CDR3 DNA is TGTGCCAGCAGTGCTGGGACAGGTAGCACAGATACGCAGTATTTT.

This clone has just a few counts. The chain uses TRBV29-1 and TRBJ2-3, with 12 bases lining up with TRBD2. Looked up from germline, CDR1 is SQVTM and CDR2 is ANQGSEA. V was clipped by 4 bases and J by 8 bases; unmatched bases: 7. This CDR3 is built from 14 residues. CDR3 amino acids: CSVGASGGAGTQYF. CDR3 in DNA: TGCAGCGTTGGGGCTAGCGGGGGGGCTGGTACGCAGTATTTT.

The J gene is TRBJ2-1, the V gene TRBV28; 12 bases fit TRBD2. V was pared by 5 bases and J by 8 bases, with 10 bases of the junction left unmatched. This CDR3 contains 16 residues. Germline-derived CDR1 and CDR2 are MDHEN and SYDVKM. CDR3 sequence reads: CASSPQGLAGTDEQFF. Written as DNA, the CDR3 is TGTGCCAGCAGTCCCCAGGGACTAGCGGGCACCGATGAGCAGTTCTTC. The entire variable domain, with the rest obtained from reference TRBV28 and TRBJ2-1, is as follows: DVKVTQSSRYLVKRTGEKVFLECVQDMDHENMFWYRQDPGLGLRLIYFSYDVKMKEKGDIPEGYSVSREKKERFSLILESASTNQTSMYLCASSPQGLAGTDEQFFGPGTRLTVL.

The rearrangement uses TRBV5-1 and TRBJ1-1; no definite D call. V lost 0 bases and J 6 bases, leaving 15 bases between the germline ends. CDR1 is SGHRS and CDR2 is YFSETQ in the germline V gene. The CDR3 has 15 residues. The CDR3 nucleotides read TGCGCCAGCAGCTTGGGGGCAGGCCCGAGTGCTGAAGCTTTCTTT. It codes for CASSLGAGPSAEAFF.

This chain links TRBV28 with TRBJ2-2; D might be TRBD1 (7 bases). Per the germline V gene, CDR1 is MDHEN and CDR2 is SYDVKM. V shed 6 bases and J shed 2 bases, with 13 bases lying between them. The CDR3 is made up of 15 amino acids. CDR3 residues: CASSWTGLNTGELFF. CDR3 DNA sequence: TGTGCCAGCAGCTGGACAGGACTAAACACCGGGGAGCTGTTTTTT.

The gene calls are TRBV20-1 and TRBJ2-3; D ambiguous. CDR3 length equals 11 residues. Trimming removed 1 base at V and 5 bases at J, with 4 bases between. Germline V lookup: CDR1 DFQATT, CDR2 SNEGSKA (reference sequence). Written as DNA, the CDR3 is TGCAGTGCTAGAGCAGTAGATACGCAGTATTTT. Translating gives CSARAVDTQYF.

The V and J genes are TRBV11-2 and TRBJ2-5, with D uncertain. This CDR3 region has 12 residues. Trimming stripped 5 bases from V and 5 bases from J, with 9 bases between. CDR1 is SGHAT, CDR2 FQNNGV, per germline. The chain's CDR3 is CASSPLGETQYF. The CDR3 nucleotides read TGTGCCAGCAGCCCCCTCGGCGAGACCCAGTACTTC. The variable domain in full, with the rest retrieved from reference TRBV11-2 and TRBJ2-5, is EAGVAQSPRYKIIEKRQSVAFWCNPISGHATLYWYQQILGQGPKLLIQFQNNGVVDDSQLPKDRFSAERLKGVDSTLKIQPAKLEDSAVYLCASSPLGETQYFGPGTRLLVL.

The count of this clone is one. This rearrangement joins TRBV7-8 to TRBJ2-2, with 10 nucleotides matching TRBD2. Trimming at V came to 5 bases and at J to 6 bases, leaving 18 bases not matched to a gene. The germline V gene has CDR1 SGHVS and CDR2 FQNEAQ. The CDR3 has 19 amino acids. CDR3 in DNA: TGTGCCAGCAGCCTAAAAACCGGGACGCGGCTAGCGGGAGCCGGGGAGCTGTTTTTT. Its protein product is CASSLKTGTRLAGAGELFF.

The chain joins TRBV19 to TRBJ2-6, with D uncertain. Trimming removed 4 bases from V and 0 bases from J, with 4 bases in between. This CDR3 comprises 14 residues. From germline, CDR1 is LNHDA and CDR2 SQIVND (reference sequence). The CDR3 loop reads CASSKISGANVLTF. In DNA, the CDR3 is TGTGCCAGTAGTAAGATCTCTGGGGCCAACGTCCTGACTTTC.

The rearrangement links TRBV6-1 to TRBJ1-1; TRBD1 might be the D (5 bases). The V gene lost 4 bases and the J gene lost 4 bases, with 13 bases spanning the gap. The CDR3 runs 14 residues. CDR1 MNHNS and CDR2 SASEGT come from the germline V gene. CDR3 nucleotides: TGTGCCAGCAGTGTGGAGCCAGGGACCACTGAAGCTTTCTTT. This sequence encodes CASSVEPGTTEAFF.

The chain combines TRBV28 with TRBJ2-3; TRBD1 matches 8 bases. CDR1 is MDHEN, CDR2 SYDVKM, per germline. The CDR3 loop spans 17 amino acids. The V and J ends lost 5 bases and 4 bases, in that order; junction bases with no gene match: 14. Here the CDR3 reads CASSPWWTQGEADTQYF. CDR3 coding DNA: TGTGCCAGCAGTCCATGGTGGACACAGGGGGAGGCAGATACGCAGTATTTT.

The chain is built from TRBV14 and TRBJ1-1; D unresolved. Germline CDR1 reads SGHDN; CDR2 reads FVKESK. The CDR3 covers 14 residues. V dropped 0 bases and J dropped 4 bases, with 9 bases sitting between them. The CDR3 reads CASSQDHSSTEAFF. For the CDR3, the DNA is TGTGCCAGCAGCCAAGATCACAGCAGCACTGAAGCTTTCTTT. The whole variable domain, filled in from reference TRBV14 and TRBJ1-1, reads EAGVTQFPSHSVIEKGQTVTLRCDPISGHDNLYWYRRVMGKEIKFLLHFVKESKQDESGMPNNRFLAERTGGTYSTLKVQPAELEDSGVYFCASSQDHSSTEAFFGQGTRLTVV.

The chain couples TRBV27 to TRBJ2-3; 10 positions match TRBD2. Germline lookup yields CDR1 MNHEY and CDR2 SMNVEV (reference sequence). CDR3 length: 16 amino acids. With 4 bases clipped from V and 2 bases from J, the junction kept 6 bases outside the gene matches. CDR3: CASSSLLAGFTDTQYF. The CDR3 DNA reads TGTGCCAGCAGTTCGTTACTAGCGGGATTCACAGATACGCAGTATTTT.

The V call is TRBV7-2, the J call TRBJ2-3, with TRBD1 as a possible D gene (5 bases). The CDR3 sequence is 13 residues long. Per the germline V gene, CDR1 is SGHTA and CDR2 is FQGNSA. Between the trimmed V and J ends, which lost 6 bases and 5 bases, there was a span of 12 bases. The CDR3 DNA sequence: TGTGCCAGCAGTTCCCTTAGGGGAGATACGCAGTATTTT. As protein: CASSSLRGDTQYF.

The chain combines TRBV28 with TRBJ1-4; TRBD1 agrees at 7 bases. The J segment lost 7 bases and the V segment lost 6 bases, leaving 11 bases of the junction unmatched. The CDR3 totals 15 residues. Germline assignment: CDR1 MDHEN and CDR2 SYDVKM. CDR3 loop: CASRELQGIPEKLFF. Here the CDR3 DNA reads TGTGCCAGCAGAGAGTTACAGGGGATTCCTGAAAAACTGTTTTTT.

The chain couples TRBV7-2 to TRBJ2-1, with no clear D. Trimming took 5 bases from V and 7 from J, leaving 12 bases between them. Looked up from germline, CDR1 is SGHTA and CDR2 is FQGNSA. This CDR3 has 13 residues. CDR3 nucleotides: TGTGCCAGCAGCCCGCCCCTTGGAAATGAGCAGTTCTTC. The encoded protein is CASSPPLGNEQFF.

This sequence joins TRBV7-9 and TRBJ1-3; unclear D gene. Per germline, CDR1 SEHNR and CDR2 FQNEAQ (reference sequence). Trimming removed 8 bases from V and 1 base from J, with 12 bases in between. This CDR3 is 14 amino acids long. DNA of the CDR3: TGTGCCAGCGACCTAGTCAGGTCTGGAAACACCATATATTTT. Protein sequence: CASDLVRSGNTIYF.

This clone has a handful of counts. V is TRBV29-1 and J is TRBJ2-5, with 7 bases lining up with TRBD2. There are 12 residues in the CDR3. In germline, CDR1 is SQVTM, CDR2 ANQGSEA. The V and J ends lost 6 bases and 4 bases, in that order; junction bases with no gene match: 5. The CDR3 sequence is CSVQWGGETQYF. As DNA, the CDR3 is TGCAGCGTCCAATGGGGGGGAGAGACCCAGTACTTC.

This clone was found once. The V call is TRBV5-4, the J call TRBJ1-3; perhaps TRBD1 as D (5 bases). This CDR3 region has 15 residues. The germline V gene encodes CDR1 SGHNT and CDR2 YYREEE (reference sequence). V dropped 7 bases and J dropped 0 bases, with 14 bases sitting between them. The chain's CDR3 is CASGVDSYSGNTIYF. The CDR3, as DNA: TGTGCCAGCGGGGTAGACAGTTACTCTGGAAACACCATATATTTT.